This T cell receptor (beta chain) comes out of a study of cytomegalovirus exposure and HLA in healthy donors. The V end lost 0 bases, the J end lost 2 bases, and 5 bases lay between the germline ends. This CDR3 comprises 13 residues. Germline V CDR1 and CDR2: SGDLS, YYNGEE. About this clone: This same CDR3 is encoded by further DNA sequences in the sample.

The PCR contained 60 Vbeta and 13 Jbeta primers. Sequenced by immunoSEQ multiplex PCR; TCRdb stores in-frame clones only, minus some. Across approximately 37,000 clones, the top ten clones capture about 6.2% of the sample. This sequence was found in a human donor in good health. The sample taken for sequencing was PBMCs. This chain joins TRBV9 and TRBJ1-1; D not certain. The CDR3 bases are TGTGCCAGCAGCGTAGCCCCTAACACTGAAGCTTTCTTT. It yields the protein CASSVAPNTEAFF.